This T cell receptor (beta chain) was retrieved from a study of response to subunit inactivated influenza vaccine. Whole-study findings and limits: That few new T cells are recruited by each seasonal influenza vaccination was the authors' suggestion.

Turning to this clonotype: Its antigen is still unknown.

Trimming shortened V by 0 bases and J by 4 bases, and 22 bases separated the two germline ends. From germline, CDR1 is SGDLS and CDR2 YYNGEE. The CDR3 sequence is 18 residues long. TCRdb used MiXCR to reprocess the RT-PCR reads, holding one entry per CDR3 protein. Here the sample spans roughly 570,000 distinct CDR3 sequences, roughly 13% being singletons. V and J are TRBV9 and TRBJ1-1; tentatively, D is TRBD1 (6 bases). The sample consisted of PBMCs from blood, taken about 40 days after vaccination. This receptor was identified in a man in his fifties who received an inactivated influenza vaccine. CDR3 residues: CASSVGVDSDPRATEAFF. In DNA, the CDR3 is TGTGCCAGCAGCGTAGGAGTGGACAGCGACCCCAGAGCCACTGAAGCTTTCTTT.